These 20 T cell receptor beta chains share one sample of origin, sequenced in a study of T cell changes during pregnancy in multiple sclerosis. The protocol was immunoSEQ multiplex PCR, while the TCRdb copy is restricted to in-frame clones and leaves out a portion. The table has some 10,000 clones, about 89% seen once. This specimen consisted of CD8+ T cells from peripheral blood mononuclear cells, obtained in the first trimester of pregnancy. Receptors were obtained from a female donor in good health, enrolled as a control in a pregnancy study.

The chain combines TRBV4-3 with TRBJ2-2; 10 nucleotides match TRBD1. Germline V CDR1 and CDR2: LGHNA, YSLEER. The CDR3 totals 15 residues. V dropped 8 bases and J dropped 4; count of bases not matched to a gene: 7. CDR3 nucleotides: TGCGCCAGCTCCCCGGGACAGGGGAGCACCGGGGAGCTGTTTTTT. Its protein is CASSPGQGSTGELFF.

This clone was seen once. The J gene is TRBJ1-1, the V gene TRBV30; D is unresolved. In germline, CDR1 is GTSNPN, CDR2 SVGIG (reference sequence). CDR3 length equals 11 residues. The V end was cut by 0 bases, the J end by 5 bases, with 4 bases between. The DNA for the CDR3 is TGTGCCTGGAGTGTCGGTACTGAAGCTTTCTTT. It is translated as CAWSVGTEAFF.

Only one count was recorded for this clone. The V gene is TRBV9, the J gene TRBJ2-3; D is undetermined. The CDR3 is 11 residues long. V was cut by 3 bases and J by 5 bases, with 4 bases left in between. Germline CDR1 and CDR2: SGDLS and YYNGEE. CDR3 region: CASSARDTQYF. The CDR3 DNA follows: TGTGCCAGCAGCGCCCGAGATACGCAGTATTTT.

The rearrangement uses TRBV6-1 and TRBJ2-3, with D uncertain. The CDR3 contains 14 residues. Trimming shortened V by 3 bases and J by 4 bases, and 11 bases separated the two germline ends. Germline CDR1 reads MNHNS; CDR2 reads SASEGT. The CDR3, as DNA: TGTGCCAGCAGTGATCCCCTCCTCGCAGATACGCAGTATTTT. Translating it yields CASSDPLLADTQYF.

This rearrangement joins TRBV16 to TRBJ2-7; 7 bases are a match to TRBD1. This CDR3 has 14 residues. Germline V gives CDR1 KGHSY, CDR2 FQNENV. Unmatched junction bases numbered 8, after V lost 4 bases and J lost 5 bases. Written as DNA, the CDR3 is TGTGCCAGCAGCCCTTACAGGGGCGACGACGAGCAGTACTTC. It codes for CASSPYRGDDEQYF.

This chain links TRBV30 with TRBJ1-3, with D possibly matching TRBD1 (5 bases). V was cut by 3 bases and J by 2 bases, with 5 bases left in between. The CDR3 extends over 12 amino acids. Germline-derived CDR1 and CDR2 are GTSNPN and SVGIG (reference sequence). CDR3 coding DNA: TGTGCCTGGAGGACAGCTGGAAACACCATATATTTT. This sequence encodes CAWRTAGNTIYF.

The V gene is TRBV27, the J gene TRBJ2-7, with D perhaps matching TRBD1 (5 bases). Trimming cost V 5 bases and J 1 base, with 12 bases left between them. Germline CDR1 reads MNHEY; CDR2 reads SMNVEV (reference sequence). This CDR3 has 14 residues. The CDR3 coding sequence is TGTGCCAGCAGTCCCTCGGACACTTCCTACGAGCAGTACTTC. It codes for CASSPSDTSYEQYF.

The chain employs TRBV27 and TRBJ1-5, with D unclear. The CDR3 consists of 13 residues. Germline V gives CDR1 MNHEY, CDR2 SMNVEV (reference sequence). V shed 5 bases and J shed 6 bases, with 11 bases lying between them. CDR3 protein: CASSVTPGQPQHF. The CDR3 DNA sequence: TGTGCCAGCAGTGTAACACCAGGTCAGCCCCAGCATTTT.

On this clone itself: Within the sample, other DNA sequences also encode this same CDR3. The chain joins TRBV6-4 to TRBJ2-3; 10 nucleotides match TRBD1. Germline CDR1 reads MRHNA; CDR2 reads SNTAGT. The CDR3 runs to 15 residues. V lost 2 bases, J lost 1 base, and 0 bases stayed unmatched. In nucleotides, the CDR3 is TGTGCCAGCAGTGACGGACAGGGGGGCACAGATACGCAGTATTTT. Residues: CASSDGQGGTDTQYF.

The chain recombines TRBV7-2 with TRBJ2-1; 8 nucleotides line up with TRBD2. With 2 bases clipped from V and 5 bases from J, the junction kept 11 bases outside the gene matches. Germline assignment: CDR1 SGHTA and CDR2 FQGNSA. The CDR3 has 17 residues. CDR3 nucleotide sequence: TGTGCCAGCAGCTTAAGGGTAGCGGGGTTAGAAAACAATGAGCAGTTCTTC. As protein: CASSLRVAGLENNEQFF.

In this sample, this clone turned up a few times. The chain carries TRBV27 and TRBJ2-1; D gene unclear. Deletions cut 2 bases from V and 9 bases from J, with 8 bases between. There are 12 residues in the CDR3. Germline V CDR1 and CDR2: MNHEY, SMNVEV (reference sequence). CDR3 sequence (DNA): TGTGCCAGCAGTTTAGGCGGCGGTGAGCAGTTCTTC. Amino acid sequence: CASSLGGGEQFF.

V gene TRBV7-2 combines with J gene TRBJ2-7; D remains unclear. This CDR3 has 15 residues. Germline CDR1 is SGHTA and CDR2 is FQGNSA. V dropped 5 bases and J dropped 6 bases, with 20 bases sitting between them. CDR3 DNA: TGTGCCAGCAGCCCGTACATCAGTAGTTCGGGCGAGCAGTACTTC. Protein product: CASSPYISSSGEQYF. Variable domain in full (rest from reference TRBV7-2 and TRBJ2-7): GAGVSQSPSNKVTEKGKDVELRCDPISGHTALYWYRQSLGQGLEFLIYFQGNSAPDKSGLPSDRFSAERTGGSVSTLTIQRTQQEDSAVYLCASSPYISSSGEQYFGPGTRLTVT.

V gene TRBV30 combines with J gene TRBJ1-5, with D uncertain. The length of the CDR3 is 13 residues. V dropped 0 bases and J dropped 4 bases, with 7 bases sitting between them. Germline V CDR1 and CDR2: GTSNPN, SVGIG (reference sequence). CDR3 in DNA: TGTGCCTGGAGTGTAACAGAAAATCAGCCCCAGCATTTT. Protein product: CAWSVTENQPQHF.

The J gene is TRBJ1-3, the V gene TRBV7-9; no definite D call. There are 17 residues in the CDR3. Germline V gene data show CDR1 as SEHNR and CDR2 as FQNEAQ (reference sequence). V was cut by 5 bases and J by 0 bases, with 17 bases left in between. The CDR3 here is CASSTPMGRSSGNTIYF. The CDR3 DNA sequence: TGTGCCAGCAGCACCCCCATGGGGAGGAGCTCTGGAAACACCATATATTTT.

The chain links TRBV27 to TRBJ1-1; the match to TRBD1 covers 8 bases. Germline V gene data show CDR1 as MNHEY and CDR2 as SMNVEV (reference sequence). Losses at the gene ends were 2 bases for V and 7 bases for J; bases not matched to a gene: 6. The CDR3 extends over 14 amino acids. The CDR3 sequence: CASSLLGTGLEAFF. As DNA, the CDR3 is TGTGCCAGCAGTTTACTCGGGACAGGCCTTGAAGCTTTCTTT.

This clone was found once. The chain recombines TRBV7-8 with TRBJ2-6; D remains ambiguous. CDR1 and CDR2 from the germline V gene are SGHVS and FQNEAQ. V lost 4 bases to trimming and J lost 5 bases, with 21 bases between them. The CDR3 loop spans 18 amino acids. This CDR3 is CASSSVAYPQGRANVLTF. The CDR3 coding sequence is TGTGCCAGCAGCTCAGTAGCTTACCCACAAGGTCGGGCCAACGTCCTGACTTTC.

The chain carries TRBV2 and TRBJ2-7; D gene uncertain. The CDR3 sequence is 12 residues long. Germline CDR1 and CDR2: SNHLY and FYNNEI. V lost 6 bases and J 0 bases, leaving 6 bases between the germline ends. The CDR3 protein is CASRGSSYEQYF. DNA of the CDR3: TGTGCCAGCAGGGGCAGCTCCTACGAGCAGTACTTC.

DNA of the CDR3: TGTGCCAGCAGTGTCGCGACAGGTTATTTCTCACCCCTCCACTTT. As protein: CASSVATGYFSPLHF. This chain links TRBV2 with TRBJ1-6; a possible D gene is TRBD1 (6 bases). V was cut by 4 bases and J by 10 bases, with 17 bases left in between. This CDR3 contains 15 residues. Germline V gene sequence: CDR1 SNHLY, CDR2 FYNNEI.

In the case of this clone: The junction departs from the called germline gene at one end, perhaps through a read error. The rearrangement links TRBV6-1 to TRBJ1-1, with TRBD1 matching over 8 bases. The CDR3 contains 16 residues. The germline CDR1 and CDR2 sequences are MNHNS and SASEGT. CDR3 region: CASSEEMRTGNAEAFF. For the CDR3, the DNA is TGTGCCAGCAGTGAAGAGATGAGGACAGGGAACGCTGAAGCTTTCTTT.

The chain carries TRBV6-6 and TRBJ2-7; tentatively, D is TRBD1 (6 bases). The V end lost 7 bases, the J end lost 5 bases, and 21 bases lay between the germline ends. The CDR3 totals 15 residues. Germline-derived CDR1 and CDR2 are MNHNY and SVGAGI (reference sequence). The CDR3 reads CASTAGFTGMDEQYF. The CDR3 DNA sequence: TGTGCCAGCACCGCAGGATTTACAGGGATGGACGAGCAGTACTTC.